The subject of this entry is one T cell receptor (beta chain). Its antigen is not identified. This specimen comes from a study of OX40 agonist ivuxolimab in advanced cancers. Background on the study: A partial response was reached by three patients: one with hepatocellular carcinoma and two with cutaneous melanoma. Study-wide points: CD4+ and CD8+ T cells in blood underwent clonal expansion by week 6 at 0.1 to 3.0 mg/kg.

Trimming took off 4 bases at V and 5 bases at J, with 14 bases between the two ends. Looked up from germline, CDR1 is MNHNY and CDR2 is SVGAGI (reference sequence). The CDR3 runs 14 residues. Libraries were prepared by immunoSEQ multiplex PCR; TCRdb keeps only in-frame clonotypes and omits some of them. The sample carries 80,000 to 95,000 clones, 70% to 90% recorded once. The chain joins TRBV6-6 to TRBJ1-1, with unresolved D. The material sequenced was CD4+ or CD8+ T cells sorted from blood, taken in a trial of the OX40 agonist ivuxolimab. The source is an adult with an advanced solid tumor such as melanoma, head and neck, liver or kidney cancer. The CDR3 sequence is CASSLNTAGTEAFF. In DNA, the CDR3 is TGTGCCAGCAGTTTAAATACAGCGGGGACTGAAGCTTTCTTT.